This T cell receptor (beta chain) originates from a study of T cell repertoires in cytomegalovirus infection. Across the study: CMV infection plus the matching HLA type was flagged by public TCR beta signatures. Whole-study results and caveats: The cumulative frequency of public TCR beta families identified carriers of CMV plus the relevant HLA. HLA-C-restricted TCR beta clonotypes specific for CMV led the ex vivo response.

There are 14 residues in the CDR3. Germline values: CDR1 SGHRS, CDR2 YFSETQ. Trimming cost V 4 bases and J 1 base, with 9 bases left between them. This clonotype was seen repeatedly, ten times or more. Its antigen is currently unknown. TCRdb reprocessed the reads via MiXCR and lists one record per CDR3 protein. The sample holds 300,000 to 400,000 distinct CDR3 sequences, roughly 9.5% seen once. The gene calls are TRBV5-1 and TRBJ2-1; no clear D gene. This TCR was sampled from a human donor in good health (CMV status not recorded). Some clones in this sample may be carry-over from other donors' samples. Sequencing used PBMCs. The CDR3 DNA reads TGCGCCAGCAGCGAGGACGGTTCCTACAATGAGCAGTTCTTC. This translates into CASSEDGSYNEQFF.